This TCR beta chain was obtained from a study of radiation and T cells in renal cell carcinoma. The CDR3 runs to 14 residues. V was clipped by 8 bases and J by 1 base, with 14 bases between them. Per germline, CDR1 SNHLY and CDR2 FYNNEI. Generated by immunoSEQ multiplex PCR, the TCRdb table keeps only in-frame clones and is missing some. The table includes 14,000 or so clones, 55% to 70% detected once. Treatment denoted: 15 Gy SBRT to primary tumor, nephrectomy 4 weeks later. The material was tumor tissue, obtained from a patient whose treatment included radiotherapy and nephrectomy. The sequence was collected from a woman aged 70-85 years with renal cell carcinoma. The chain recombines TRBV2 with TRBJ1-1; the D is unclear. In DNA, the CDR3 is TGTGCCAGCGGAAGGCGGGTGGGGAACACTGAAGCTTTCTTT. This gives the protein CASGRRVGNTEAFF.